Each of the 2 T cell receptor beta chains below was sequenced from the same sample in a study of response to subunit inactivated influenza vaccine. TCRdb used MiXCR to reprocess the RT-PCR reads, holding one entry per CDR3 protein. The sample carries roughly 460,000 distinct CDR3 sequences, 9.5% to 13% recorded once. The sequenced sample was PBMCs from blood, obtained 45 days after vaccination. Every receptor here comes from a man aged 50-60 years who received an inactivated influenza vaccine.

The chain has TRBV20-1 and TRBJ2-7, with 8 bases aligning to TRBD2. Germline-derived CDR1 and CDR2 are DFQATT and SNEGSKA (reference sequence). The CDR3 has 18 amino acids. The CDR3 loop is CCARDMTGRAFRSGEQYF. The CDR3 DNA sequence: TGCTGCGCTAGAGATATGACCGGGAGGGCCTTCAGGAGTGGCGAGCAGTACTTC.

This clonotype has ten or more counts. The chain uses TRBV5-1 and TRBJ1-2; D gene unclear. The CDR3 runs 14 residues. Germline lookup yields CDR1 SGHRS and CDR2 YFSETQ. Trimming shortened V by 0 bases and J by 2 bases, and 8 bases separated the two germline ends. CDR3 sequence: CASSLEPGNYGYTF. CDR3 nucleotides: TGCGCCAGCAGCTTGGAACCCGGGAACTATGGCTACACCTTC.